This T cell receptor beta chain appears in the sequencing data of a study of T cell responses to AZD1222 COVID-19 vaccine. Points from the study as a whole: The study reported that nearly half of spike-specific TCRs target unmutated variant regions. Vaccine-related CD4 TCRs covered spike, predominating at 160-218 and 743-854. The donors showed a predominance of white British ancestry and of females, with possible underestimation of clonal diversity.

V lost 4 bases and J lost 8, with 12 bases in between. The CDR3 extends over 13 amino acids. Per germline, CDR1 SGHDT and CDR2 YYEEEE. Method: immunoSEQ multiplex PCR; TCRdb's copy keeps in-frame clones and lacks some. Among 110,000 to 150,000 clones listed, over 90% were seen once. This clone was detected only once. Its antigen is undetermined. The chain links TRBV5-6 to TRBJ1-4; tentative D call: TRBD1 (6 bases). This receptor was taken from an adult in good health. Material: peripheral blood, obtained on day 0 of AZD1222 vaccination. CDR3 bases: TGTGCCAGCAGCCAGACAGGTGGGGAAAAACTGTTTTTT. It codes for CASSQTGGEKLFF.